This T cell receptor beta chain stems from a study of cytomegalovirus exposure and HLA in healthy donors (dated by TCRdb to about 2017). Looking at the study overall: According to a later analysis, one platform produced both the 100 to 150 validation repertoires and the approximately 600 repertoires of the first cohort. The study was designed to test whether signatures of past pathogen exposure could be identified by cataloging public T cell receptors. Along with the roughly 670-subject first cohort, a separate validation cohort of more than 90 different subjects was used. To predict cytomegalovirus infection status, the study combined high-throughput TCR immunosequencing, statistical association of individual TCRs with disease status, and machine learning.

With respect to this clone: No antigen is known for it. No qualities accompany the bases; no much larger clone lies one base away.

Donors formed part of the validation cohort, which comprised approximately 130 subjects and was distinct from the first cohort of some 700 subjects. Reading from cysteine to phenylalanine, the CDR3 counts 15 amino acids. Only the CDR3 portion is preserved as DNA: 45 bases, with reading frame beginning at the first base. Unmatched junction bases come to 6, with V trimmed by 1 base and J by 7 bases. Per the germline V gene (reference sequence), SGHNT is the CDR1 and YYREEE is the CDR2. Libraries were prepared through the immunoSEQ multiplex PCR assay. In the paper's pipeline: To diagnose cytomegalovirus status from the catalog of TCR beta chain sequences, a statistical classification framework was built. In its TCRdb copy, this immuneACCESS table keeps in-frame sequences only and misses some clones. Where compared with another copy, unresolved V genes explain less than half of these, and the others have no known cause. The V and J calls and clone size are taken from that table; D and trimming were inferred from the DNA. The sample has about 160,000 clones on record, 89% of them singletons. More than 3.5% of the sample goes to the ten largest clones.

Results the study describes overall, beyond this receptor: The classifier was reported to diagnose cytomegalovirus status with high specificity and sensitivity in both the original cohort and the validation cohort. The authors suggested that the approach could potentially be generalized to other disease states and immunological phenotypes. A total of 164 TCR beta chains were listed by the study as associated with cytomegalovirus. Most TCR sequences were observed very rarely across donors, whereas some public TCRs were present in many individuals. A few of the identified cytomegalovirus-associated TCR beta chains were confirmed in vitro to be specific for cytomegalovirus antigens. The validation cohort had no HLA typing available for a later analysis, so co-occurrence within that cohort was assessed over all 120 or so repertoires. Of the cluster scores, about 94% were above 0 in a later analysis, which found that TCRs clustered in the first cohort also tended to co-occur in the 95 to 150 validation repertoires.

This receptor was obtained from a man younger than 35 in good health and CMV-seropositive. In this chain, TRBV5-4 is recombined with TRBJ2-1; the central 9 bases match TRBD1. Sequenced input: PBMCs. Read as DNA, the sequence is TGTGCCAGCAGCTTGTCCGGACAGGGGCGGAATGAGCAGTTCTTC. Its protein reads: CASSLSGQGRNEQFF.